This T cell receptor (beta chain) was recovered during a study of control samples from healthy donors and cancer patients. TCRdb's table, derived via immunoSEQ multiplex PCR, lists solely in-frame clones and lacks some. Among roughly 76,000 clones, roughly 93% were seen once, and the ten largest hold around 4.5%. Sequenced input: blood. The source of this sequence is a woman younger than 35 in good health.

For the CDR3, the DNA is TGTGCCAGCTCACCATCCGCCGGGACTGCCCAGACGAATGAGCAGTTCTTC. Encoded protein: CASSPSAGTAQTNEQFF. V gene TRBV18 combines with J gene TRBJ2-1, with D possibly TRBD2 on 6 matching bases. V lost 2 bases and J 7 bases, leaving 21 bases between the germline ends. The CDR3 totals 17 residues. Per the germline V gene, CDR1 is KGHSH and CDR2 is LQKENI.